This T cell receptor (beta chain) is drawn from a study of OX40 agonist ivuxolimab in advanced cancers. The repertoire was sequenced with immunoSEQ multiplex PCR; TCRdb's copy has only in-frame clones and lacks some. Seen here are 150,000 to 180,000 clones, under 95% observed once, and the top ten hold approximately 0.32%. The V and J ends lost 10 bases and 4 bases, in that order; junction bases with no gene match: 12. This CDR3 spans 15 amino acids. CDR1 and CDR2 (germline): MGHDK, SYGVNS. The rearrangement links TRBV25-1 to TRBJ1-3; 8 bases are a match to TRBD1. The TCR was taken from an adult with an advanced solid tumor such as melanoma, head and neck, liver or kidney cancer. Sequencing used CD4+ or CD8+ T cells sorted from blood, obtained in a trial of the OX40 agonist ivuxolimab. CDR3 nucleotides: TGTGCCACCCAGGACAGGGCACTTGGCGGAAACACCATATATTTT. This encodes CATQDRALGGNTIYF.